This T cell receptor beta chain was sequenced during a study of blood T cell repertoires in COVID-19. The CDR3 is 13 amino acids. The V gene's germline CDR1 is GTSNPN and CDR2 SVGIG (reference sequence). After removal of 2 bases from V and 5 bases from J, the junction contained 5 bases not matched to a gene. Sequencing used immunoSEQ multiplex PCR; TCRdb keeps in-frame clones, though not all of them. The sample lists 200,000 to 300,000 clones; 83% were seen once. This sequence was found in a human donor in a cohort sampled during active COVID-19. The chain uses TRBV30 and TRBJ2-7; TRBD1 aligns across 8 bases. Specimen: peripheral blood. Here the CDR3 DNA reads TGTGCCTGGAGTTATCGGACAGGGAACGAGCAGTACTTC. It is translated as CAWSYRTGNEQYF.